The clone carrying this T cell receptor (beta chain) was recorded at least ten times. No antigen is known for it. This entry is derived from a study of metastatic and nonmetastatic thyroid tumors. Study in general: Repertoire comparison spanned blood and tumor or nodule tissue of malignant and benign thyroid patients.

Under the authors' procedure: A classifier for distant metastasis in papillary thyroid cancer was constructed using CDR3 differences observed across clinicopathological groups. TCRdb re-processed the PCR reads through MiXCR. TCRdb, rather than the study authors, made the V and J calls. The sample has 45,000 or so clones, roughly 15% seen once; the top ten hold over 20%. V shed 6 bases and J shed 0 bases, with 8 bases lying between them. Germline CDR1 MNHNS, CDR2 SASEGT. This CDR3 region has 13 residues. All patients reached thyroid surgery having received no treatment beforehand. Study outcomes and limitations: For both blood and tumor, malignant thyroid tumors reportedly showed significantly higher TCR beta diversity than benign nodules did.

The clonotype originates from a female donor with papillary thyroid cancer or a benign thyroid nodule (not recorded which). Some clones in this sample may be carry-over from other donors' samples. Specimen: blood. The chain carries TRBV6-1 and TRBJ1-2, with D possibly matching TRBD1 (5 bases). CDR3 protein: CASSWTSNYGYTF. DNA of the CDR3: TGTGCCAGCAGCTGGACATCTAACTATGGCTACACCTTC.